This T cell receptor (beta chain) was identified during a study of blood T cells in healthy people across ages (dated by TCRdb to the mid-2010s). Some background on the complete study: In model experiments, template switching captured roughly one uniquely barcoded TCR beta cDNA molecule for every two T cells. Using deep sequencing normalized with unique cDNA molecular identifiers, the study measured how TCR beta repertoire diversity changes with age. The donors were divided into four age groups: young (average approximately 15 years), middle-aged (almost 40), aged (around 67) and long-lived (82). To avoid experimental bias, donors of different ages were distributed randomly across sequencing lanes. Using the same blood draw, the study looked at two additional independent replicas of 1 million unique cDNA reads for two donors, one aged 18 to 30 and the other aged 80 or older.

With regard to this clonotype: Its antigen remains undetermined. Base qualities are not provided; no much larger clone lies one nucleotide away.

V ends up 5 bases short and J 4 bases short, with an unmatched junction base count of 9. Including the terminal cysteine and phenylalanine, the CDR3 comprises 16 residues. CDR3 DNA only is kept here, 48 bases in frame from base 1. From the germline V gene, CDR1 is MDHEN and CDR2 is SYDVKM. Library generation was performed with 5' RACE. This sample was sequenced with an Illumina HiSeq 2500. A second PCR of roughly 7 to 11 cycles was performed with a sample-barcoded 5' primer and a J-beta primer mix. A template-switch 5' adaptor carrying 12 random nucleotides introduced a unique molecular identifier onto each TCR beta cDNA molecule. At least 3 million CDR3-containing paired-end reads were obtained from each sample. All of the RNA was converted into first-strand cDNA using the Mint cDNA synthesis kit, with a TRBC-specific oligonucleotide serving as the primer. All cDNA was treated with uracil-DNA glycosylase and then went through a first 18-cycle PCR with the universal primers M1SS and BC2_uni_R. As for the original processing: Normalization of each sample was performed by random selection of 1 million high-quality reads, each carrying a distinct molecular identifier. Reads with shared molecular identifiers were discarded instead of being binned into consensus sequences. CDR3 identification, clonotype clustering and error correction used MiTCR with a Q25 quality threshold and the strictest error-elimination algorithm. A nonparametric unseen species model with Euler transformation was used to estimate lower-bound total TCR beta diversity. In TCRdb, the public reads were trimmed at Q25 with fastp and aligned with MiXCR, with productive beta chains retained. CDR3 protein sequences are deduplicated, and each keeps its most common genes and DNA. In this record, the V and J calls reflect TCRdb's handling and not the investigators' own analysis. This sample gives about 1,500,000 distinct CDR3 sequences in total; roughly 40% of them show up just once. Together, the top ten hold approximately 7.9% of the sample.

The study at large found these results: Observed TCR beta diversity per million T cells fell roughly linearly with age, and a significant reduction was already apparent by age about 43. Bulk unsorted PBMC profiling prevented conclusive comparison of naive and antigen-experienced compartments. Compared with the aged group, the long-lived group had more naive CD4+ T cells, fewer expanded clones and increased TCR diversity, a pattern suggesting age selection. There was a strong correlation between observed TCR beta diversity and the percentage of naive T cells measured by flow cytometry. The CMV infection status of donors was not known, potentially confounding age-related changes in expanded clonotypes. Estimates of total diversity based on one million sequenced T cells were considered lower bounds and underestimates.

The roughly 39 donors, aged about 6 to 90 years, were systemically healthy Caucasian individuals from Russia. Each donor gave 8 to 10 milliliters of peripheral blood, drawn into EDTA-treated Vacutainer tubes. Ficoll-Paque density-gradient centrifugation was used to isolate PBMCs, with at least 6 million per sample. Trizol reagent was used to extract total RNA from the PBMCs, yielding at least 5 micrograms per sample. The percentages of naive CD45RAhigh/CD27high T cells were determined by flow cytometry on a PBMC aliquot from every donor. The rearranged chain carries TRBV28 and TRBJ1-2, and TRBD1 aligns with 11 junction nucleotides. The sequencing input was blood. This TCR was sampled from a woman younger than 30 in good health. CDR3 sequence: CASSPRGQGAGYGYTF. The bases are TGTGCCAGCAGTCCCCGCGGACAGGGGGCCGGCTATGGCTACACCTTC.